A single T cell receptor beta chain is shown here with its context. What it recognizes is unknown. Repertoires were generated with immunoSEQ multiplex PCR, while TCRdb's copy carries only in-frame clones and drops some. The profile shows about 150,000 clones, about 92% of them singletons. The junction had 7 bases not matched to a gene; V was cut back by 4 bases and J by 15 bases. Germline V gene sequence: CDR1 SGHDT, CDR2 YYEEEE. The CDR3 extends over 11 amino acids. The data are from a study of T cell responses to AZD1222 COVID-19 vaccine. General study findings and limits: It was only after the peak T cell response that any repertoires were sampled. Epitopes outside B.1.351 and B.1.1.7 mutated regions reportedly drew nearly half of spike TCRs. Once two AZD1222 doses were given, Spike-specific TCR breadth and depth went up.

This rearrangement joins TRBV5-6 to TRBJ2-1, with 7 positions matching TRBD1. This TCR derives from an adult in good health. The source was peripheral blood, collected on day 0 of AZD1222 vaccination. The CDR3 DNA is TGTGCCAGCAGCGCGGCCCCAGGGGGGTTCTTC. Its translation is CASSAAPGGFF.